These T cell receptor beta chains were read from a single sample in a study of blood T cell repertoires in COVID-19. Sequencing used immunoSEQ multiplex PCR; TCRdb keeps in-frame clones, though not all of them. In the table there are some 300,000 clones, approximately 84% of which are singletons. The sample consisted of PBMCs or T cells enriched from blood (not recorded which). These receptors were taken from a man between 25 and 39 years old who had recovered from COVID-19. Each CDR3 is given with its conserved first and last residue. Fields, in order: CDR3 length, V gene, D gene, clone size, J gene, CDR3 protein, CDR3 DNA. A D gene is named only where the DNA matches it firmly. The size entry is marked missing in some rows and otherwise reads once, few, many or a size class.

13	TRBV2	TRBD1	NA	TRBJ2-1	CASSVGQVNEQFF	TGTGCCAGCAGTGTAGGACAGGTCAATGAGCAGTTCTTC
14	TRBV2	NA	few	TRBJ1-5	CASAWGRGNQPQHF	TGTGCCAGTGCCTGGGGCAGGGGCAATCAGCCCCAGCATTTT
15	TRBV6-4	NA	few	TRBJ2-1	CASSDGQNGIDEQFF	TGTGCCAGCAGTGACGGCCAAAACGGGATCGATGAGCAGTTCTTC
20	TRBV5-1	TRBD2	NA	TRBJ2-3	CASAYDRKVAGVRSTDTQYF	TGCGCAAGTGCTTACGACAGGAAGGTAGCGGGAGTCCGTAGCACAGATACGCAGTATTTT
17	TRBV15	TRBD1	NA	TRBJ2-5	CATSRDVSTGGMETQYF	TGTGCCACCAGCAGAGATGTCTCGACAGGGGGAATGGAGACCCAGTACTTC
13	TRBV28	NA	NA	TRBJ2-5	CASNRPGMETQYF	TGTGCCAGCAACCGCCCAGGGATGGAGACCCAGTACTTC
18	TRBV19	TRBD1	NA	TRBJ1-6	CASSMRGGQGAYNSPLHF	TGTGCCAGTAGTATGAGAGGGGGACAGGGGGCGTATAATTCACCCCTCCACTTT
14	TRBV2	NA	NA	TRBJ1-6	CASSEDSPNSPLHF	TGTGCCAGCAGTGAGGACAGCCCCAATTCACCCCTCCACTTT
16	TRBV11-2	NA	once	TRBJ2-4	CASSSGWTPTGNIQYF	TGTGCCAGCAGCTCCGGTTGGACACCGACCGGAAACATTCAGTACTTC
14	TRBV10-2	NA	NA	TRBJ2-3	CASREGGSTDTQYF	TGCGCCAGCAGGGAGGGCGGGAGCACAGATACGCAGTATTTT
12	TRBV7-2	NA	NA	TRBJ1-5	CASSLDLQPQHF	TGTGCCAGCAGCTTAGATCTACAGCCCCAGCATTTT